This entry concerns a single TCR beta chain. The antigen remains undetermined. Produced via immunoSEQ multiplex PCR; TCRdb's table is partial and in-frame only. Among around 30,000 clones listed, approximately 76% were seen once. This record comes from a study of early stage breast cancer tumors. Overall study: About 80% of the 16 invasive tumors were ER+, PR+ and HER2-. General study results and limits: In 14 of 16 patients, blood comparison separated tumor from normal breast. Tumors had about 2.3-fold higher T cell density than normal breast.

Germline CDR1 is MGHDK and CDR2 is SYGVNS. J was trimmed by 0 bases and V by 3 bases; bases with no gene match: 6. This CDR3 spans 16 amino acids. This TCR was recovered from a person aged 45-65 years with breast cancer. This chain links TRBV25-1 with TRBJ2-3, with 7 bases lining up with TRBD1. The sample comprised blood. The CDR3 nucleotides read TGTGCCAGCAGTGATGGACAGGAACGGAGCACAGATACGCAGTATTTT. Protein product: CASSDGQERSTDTQYF.